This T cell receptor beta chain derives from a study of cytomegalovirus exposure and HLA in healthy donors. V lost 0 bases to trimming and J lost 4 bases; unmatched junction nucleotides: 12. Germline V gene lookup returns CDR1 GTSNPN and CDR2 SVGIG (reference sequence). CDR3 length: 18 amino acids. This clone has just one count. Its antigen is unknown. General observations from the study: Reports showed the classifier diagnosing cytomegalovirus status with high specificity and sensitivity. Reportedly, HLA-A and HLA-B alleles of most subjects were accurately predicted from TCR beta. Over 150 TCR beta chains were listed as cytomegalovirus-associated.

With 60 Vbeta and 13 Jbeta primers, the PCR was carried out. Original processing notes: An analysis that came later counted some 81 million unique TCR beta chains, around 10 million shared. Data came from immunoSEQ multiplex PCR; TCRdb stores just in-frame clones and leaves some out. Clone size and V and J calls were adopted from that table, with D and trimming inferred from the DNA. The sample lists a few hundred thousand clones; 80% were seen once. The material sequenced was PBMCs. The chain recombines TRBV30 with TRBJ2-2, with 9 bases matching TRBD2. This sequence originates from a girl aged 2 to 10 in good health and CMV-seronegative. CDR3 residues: CAWSVQYAGGPVTGELFF. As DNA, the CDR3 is TGTGCCTGGAGTGTACAGTACGCGGGAGGGCCTGTCACCGGGGAGCTGTTTTTT.